The T cell receptor beta chain under discussion was sequenced for a study of blood T cell repertoires in COVID-19. Across the study: The analysed material was cDNA or gDNA that came from T cells, B-cell-depleted T cells, or PBMCs.

Profiling relied on immunoSEQ multiplex PCR, and the TCRdb table lists in-frame clones only, not all of them. This sample carries 30,000 to 40,000 clones, roughly 91% of them seen once, and the ten largest clones take about 13%. The receptor's source is an older man with active COVID-19. Input material: peripheral blood.

The CDR3: CASSTGGAGETQYF. The DNA of the CDR3 is TGTGCCAGCAGCACAGGGGGCGCGGGAGAGACCCAGTACTTC. V usage is TRBV7-2 and J usage is TRBJ2-5; 9 bases match TRBD1. This CDR3 is 14 amino acids long. Germline lookup yields CDR1 SGHTA and CDR2 FQGNSA. Unmatched junction bases numbered 5, after V lost 5 bases and J lost 4 bases.